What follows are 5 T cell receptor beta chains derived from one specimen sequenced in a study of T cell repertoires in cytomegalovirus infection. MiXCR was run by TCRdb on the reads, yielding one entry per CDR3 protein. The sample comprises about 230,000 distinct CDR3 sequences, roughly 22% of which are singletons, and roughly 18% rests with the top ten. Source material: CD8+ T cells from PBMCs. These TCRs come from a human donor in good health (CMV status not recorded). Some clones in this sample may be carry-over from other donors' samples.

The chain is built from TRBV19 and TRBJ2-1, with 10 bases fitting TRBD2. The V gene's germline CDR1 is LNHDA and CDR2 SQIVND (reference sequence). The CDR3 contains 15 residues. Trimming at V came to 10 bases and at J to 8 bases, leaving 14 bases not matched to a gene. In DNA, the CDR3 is TGTGCCACACGAGAAAGCGGGGGGGCCGTTTATGAGCAGTTCTTC. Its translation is CATRESGGAVYEQFF.

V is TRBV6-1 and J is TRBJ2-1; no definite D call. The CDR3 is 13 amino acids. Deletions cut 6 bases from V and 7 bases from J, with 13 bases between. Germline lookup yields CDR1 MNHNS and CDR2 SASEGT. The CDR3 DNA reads TGTGCCAGCAGCATTCTTCCCTCTAATGAGCAGTTCTTC. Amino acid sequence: CASSILPSNEQFF.

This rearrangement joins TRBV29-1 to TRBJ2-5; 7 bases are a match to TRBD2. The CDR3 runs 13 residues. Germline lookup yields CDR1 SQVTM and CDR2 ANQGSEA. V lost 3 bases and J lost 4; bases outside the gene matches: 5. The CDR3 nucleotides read TGCAGCGTTGAGGGCGGGGGAGGAGAGACCCAGTACTTC. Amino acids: CSVEGGGGETQYF.

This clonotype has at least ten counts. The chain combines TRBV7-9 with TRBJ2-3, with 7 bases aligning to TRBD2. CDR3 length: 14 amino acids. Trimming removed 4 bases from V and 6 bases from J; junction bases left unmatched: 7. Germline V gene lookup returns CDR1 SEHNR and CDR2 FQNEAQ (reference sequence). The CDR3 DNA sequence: TGTGCCAGCAGCTCCAGCGGGGCGGCGGATACGCAGTATTTT. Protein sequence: CASSSSGAADTQYF.

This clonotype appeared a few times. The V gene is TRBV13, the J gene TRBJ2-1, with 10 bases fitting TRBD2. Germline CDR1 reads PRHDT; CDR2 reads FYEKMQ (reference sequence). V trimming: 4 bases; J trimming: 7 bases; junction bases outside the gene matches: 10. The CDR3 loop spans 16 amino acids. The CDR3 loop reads CASSSLSGGAGNEQFF. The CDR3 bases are TGTGCCAGCAGCTCTCTGAGCGGGGGGGCAGGAAATGAGCAGTTCTTC.